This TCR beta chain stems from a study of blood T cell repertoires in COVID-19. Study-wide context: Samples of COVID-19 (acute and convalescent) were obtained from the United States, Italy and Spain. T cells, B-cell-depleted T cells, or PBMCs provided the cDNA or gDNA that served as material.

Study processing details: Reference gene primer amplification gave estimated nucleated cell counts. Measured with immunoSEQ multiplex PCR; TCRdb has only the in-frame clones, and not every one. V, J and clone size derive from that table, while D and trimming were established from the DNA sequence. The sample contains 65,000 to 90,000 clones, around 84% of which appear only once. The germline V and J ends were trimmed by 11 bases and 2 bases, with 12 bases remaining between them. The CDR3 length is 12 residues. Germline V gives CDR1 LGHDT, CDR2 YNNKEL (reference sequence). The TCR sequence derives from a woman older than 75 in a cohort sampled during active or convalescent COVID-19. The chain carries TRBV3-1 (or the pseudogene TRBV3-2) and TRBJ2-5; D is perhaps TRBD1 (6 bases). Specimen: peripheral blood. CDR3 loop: CAEGQKQETQYF. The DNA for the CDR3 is TGTGCCGAAGGACAGAAGCAAGAGACCCAGTACTTC.